This T cell receptor (beta chain) was documented in a study of CD8 T cells in Susac syndrome. Points from the study as a whole: The study conceded that relatively few individuals underwent its TCR sequencing and HLA analysis.

Random hexamers were used to reverse transcribe 0.5 to 1 ug of RNA. Each CDR3 protein is one row after TCRdb ran MiXCR on the immunoSEQ multiplex PCR reads. Altogether about 120,000 distinct CDR3 sequences are present, 90% to 95% being singletons, with the ten largest covering 0.095% to 0.1%. From germline, CDR1 is SNHLY and CDR2 FYNNEI. V was clipped by 3 bases and J by 0 bases, with 5 bases between them. The CDR3 is 13 residues long. Negative isolation was used for CD8+ and CD4+ T cells and FACS enrichment for TEMRA cells. Concerning this clonotype itself: The antigen is not known.

This chain uses TRBV2 with TRBJ1-2; D gene ambiguous. Sequencing used CD4+ T cells from PBMCs. The source of this sequence is a human donor in good health. The CDR3 sequence is CASSDGSNYGYTF. Written as DNA, the CDR3 is TGTGCCAGCAGTGATGGGTCTAACTATGGCTACACCTTC.